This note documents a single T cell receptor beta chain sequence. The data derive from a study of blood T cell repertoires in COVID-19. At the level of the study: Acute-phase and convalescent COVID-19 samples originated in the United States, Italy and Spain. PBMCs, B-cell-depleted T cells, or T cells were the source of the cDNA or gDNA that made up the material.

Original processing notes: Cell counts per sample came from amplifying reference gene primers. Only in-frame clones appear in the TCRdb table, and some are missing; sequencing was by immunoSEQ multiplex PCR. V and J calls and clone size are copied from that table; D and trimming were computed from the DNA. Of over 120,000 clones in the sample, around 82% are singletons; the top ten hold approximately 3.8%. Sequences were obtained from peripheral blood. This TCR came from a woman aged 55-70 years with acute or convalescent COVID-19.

DNA for the CDR3: TGTGCCAGCAGCGTCGTTTGGGAGGGTACTACAATCTATGGCTACACCTTC. It specifies CASSVVWEGTTIYGYTF. V gene TRBV2 combines with J gene TRBJ1-2; D remains unclear. The germline V gene encodes CDR1 SNHLY and CDR2 FYNNEI. The CDR3 is made up of 17 amino acids. The ends were cut back, 6 bases at V and 4 bases at J, with 24 bases in the middle.